The 16 T cell receptor beta chains in this list originate from one sample, sequenced in a study of T cells after yellow fever vaccination (dated by TCRdb to 2018 to 2020). The intended sense of this specimen's treatment or condition label: live attenuated yellow fever vaccine strain. The library was prepared using 5' RACE. Sequenced on an Illumina HiSeq 2500. TCRdb itself trimmed the public reads at Q25 with fastp, ran MiXCR and retained productive beta chains. For every CDR3 protein sequence, its rows merge into one entry that carries the most common genes and DNA. This sample lists 300,000 to 350,000 distinct CDR3 sequences; roughly 8.4% were detected once. Together, the top ten hold about 16% of the sample. The sample was PBMCs, taken roughly 46 days after the first yellow fever vaccination. The receptor source for this set is a man aged 18 to 29 who received the YFV17D yellow fever vaccine.

A few counts support this clonotype. V and J are TRBV20-1 and TRBJ2-5, with TRBD2 matching over 12 bases. CDR3 size: 16 residues. The trim removed 5 bases at V and 5 bases at J, leaving 12 bases unmatched. Germline V gene data show CDR1 as DFQATT and CDR2 as SNEGSKA (reference sequence). The CDR3 loop reads CSAAPPSGGAGETQYF. The CDR3 DNA reads as TGCAGTGCTGCCCCCCCTAGCGGGGGGGCTGGTGAGACCCAGTACTTC.

This clonotype was observed a handful of times. CDR3 region: CASSPRGLSYNEQFF. For the CDR3, the DNA is TGTGCCAGCAGCCCCCGCGGGCTCTCCTACAATGAGCAGTTCTTC. The rearrangement uses TRBV7-2 and TRBJ2-1; D might be TRBD2 (5 bases). V lost 5 bases, J lost 0 bases, and 11 bases lay in between. The CDR3 runs 15 residues. CDR1 is SGHTA, CDR2 FQGNSA, per germline.

There are a few counts of this clonotype. V and J are TRBV12-3 or TRBV12-4 and TRBJ2-3; D remains unclear. Trimming cost V 6 bases and J 6 bases, with 13 bases left between them. The CDR3 is 13 amino acids. CDR3 sequence reads: CASSLQDVDTQYF. The CDR3 DNA is TGTGCCAGCAGCCTCCAAGATGTGGATACGCAGTATTTT.

The rearrangement links TRBV5-1 to TRBJ2-1; 8 positions agree with TRBD1. CDR1 SGHRS and CDR2 YFSETQ come from the germline V gene. The CDR3 contains 14 residues. V gave up 8 bases and J gave up 3 bases; unmatched junction bases: 7. CDR3 coding DNA: TGCGCCAGTGGGGTGGGACAGGACTACAATGAGCAGTTCTTC. Its translation is CASGVGQDYNEQFF.

The chain links TRBV4-3 to TRBJ1-1, with 11 nucleotides matching TRBD1. Germline V lookup: CDR1 LGHNA, CDR2 YSLEER. The V and J ends lost 4 bases and 6 bases, in that order; junction bases with no gene match: 16. This CDR3 comprises 18 residues. CDR3 protein: CASSPQGQGVFWGSEAFF. In nucleotides, the CDR3 is TGCGCCAGCAGCCCTCAGGGACAGGGGGTTTTCTGGGGGTCTGAAGCTTTCTTT.

This clonotype has only a few counts. The V call is TRBV11-2, the J call TRBJ2-1; D gene ambiguous. The CDR3 length is 15 residues. The germline V and J ends were trimmed by 3 bases and 2 bases, with 11 bases remaining between them. Germline V gene data show CDR1 as SGHAT and CDR2 as FQNNGV. CDR3 coding DNA: TGTGCCAGCAGCTTTGCCAGAGGAGCCTACAATGAGCAGTTCTTC. It specifies CASSFARGAYNEQFF.

The rearrangement joins TRBV20-1 to TRBJ1-1; perhaps TRBD1 as D (5 bases). V was clipped by 2 bases and J by 5 bases, with 6 bases between them. Germline CDR1 is DFQATT and CDR2 is SNEGSKA (reference sequence). The CDR3 sequence is 11 residues long. This CDR3 reads CSARSGTEAFF. The CDR3 DNA reads TGCAGTGCTAGATCAGGGACTGAAGCTTTCTTT.

V and J are TRBV5-1 and TRBJ2-7; D may be TRBD1 (6 bases). The CDR3 totals 13 residues. In germline, CDR1 is SGHRS, CDR2 YFSETQ. The ends were cut back, 5 bases at V and 6 bases at J, with 15 bases in the middle. This chain's CDR3 is CASRLQGNGEQYF. CDR3 sequence (DNA): TGCGCCAGCAGATTACAGGGAAATGGCGAGCAGTACTTC.

This clonotype showed up just a few times. The rearrangement links TRBV27 to TRBJ1-2; possibly TRBD1 for D (5 bases). The CDR3 contains 15 residues. From germline, CDR1 is MNHEY and CDR2 SMNVEV (reference sequence). V lost 5 bases and J 4 bases, leaving 17 bases between the germline ends. The CDR3 DNA is TGTGCCAGCAGTCAGACAGCTACGCCGCTCTATGGCTACACCTTC. Protein product: CASSQTATPLYGYTF.

V gene TRBV20-1 combines with J gene TRBJ2-5; D may be TRBD1 (6 bases). V dropped 3 bases and J dropped 4 bases, with 15 bases sitting between them. This CDR3 spans 14 amino acids. The V gene's germline CDR1 is DFQATT and CDR2 SNEGSKA (reference sequence). DNA for the CDR3: TGCAGTGCTAGGGGGGTGCAAGGGGGAGAGACCCAGTACTTC. Its translation is CSARGVQGGETQYF.

V usage is TRBV11-1 and J usage is TRBJ2-2; 11 bases match TRBD1. Germline CDR1 and CDR2: SGHAT and FQDESV (reference sequence). The CDR3 length is 16 residues. V shed 5 bases and J 4 bases; nucleotides not matched to a gene: 6. The CDR3, as DNA: TGTGCCAGCAGCCCTGGACAGGGGGCTAGCACCGGGGAGCTGTTTTTT. Translation: CASSPGQGASTGELFF. The whole variable domain, filled in from reference TRBV11-1 and TRBJ2-2, reads EAEVAQSPRYKITEKSQAVAFWCDPISGHATLYWYRQILGQGPELLVQFQDESVVDDSQLPKDRFSAERLKGVDSTLKIQPAELGDSAMYLCASSPGQGASTGELFFGEGSRLTVL.

This clonotype was observed a handful of times. This chain uses TRBV5-6 with TRBJ2-7; D possibly corresponds to TRBD1 (5 bases). Deletions cut 1 base from V and 2 bases from J, with 16 bases between. The CDR3 is made up of 16 amino acids. The germline V gene encodes CDR1 SGHDT and CDR2 YYEEEE. The CDR3 DNA reads as TGTGCCAGCAGCTTGACGTGGGGCGTTCGCCCCTACGAGCAGTACGTC. It translates to CASSLTWGVRPYEQYV.

A few counts support this clonotype. The rearrangement joins TRBV29-1 to TRBJ1-3; D might be TRBD1 (5 bases). Germline CDR1 is SQVTM and CDR2 is ANQGSEA. V was pared by 7 bases and J by 4 bases, with 11 bases between. The CDR3 is 12 amino acids. The CDR3 nucleotides read TGCAGCGCCGGGACGCCCGGAAACACCATATATTTT. This gives the protein CSAGTPGNTIYF.

The rearrangement joins TRBV15 to TRBJ2-7; D is ambiguous. The CDR3 has 13 residues. In germline, CDR1 is LNHNV, CDR2 YYDKDF (reference sequence). V shed 0 bases and J shed 4 bases, with 7 bases lying between them. CDR3 loop: CATSRDVQYEQYF. CDR3 nucleotides: TGTGCCACCAGCAGAGATGTACAGTACGAGCAGTACTTC.

This chain links TRBV12-3 or TRBV12-4 with TRBJ2-5; D remains ambiguous. CDR3 length equals 12 residues. V lost 0 bases, J lost 5 bases, and 4 bases lay in between. The CDR3 bases are TGTGCCAGCAGTTTAGCCTCGGAGACCCAGTACTTC. The encoded protein is CASSLASETQYF.

The gene calls are TRBV5-1 and TRBJ2-5; 14 positions agree with TRBD2. The CDR3 spans 17 residues. Germline loops: CDR1 SGHRS, CDR2 YFSETQ. Trimming at V came to 7 bases and at J to 2 bases, leaving 10 bases not matched to a gene. CDR3 sequence: CASALGTSGGLQETQYF. CDR3 in DNA: TGCGCCAGCGCACTCGGGACTAGCGGGGGTTTGCAAGAGACCCAGTACTTC.